A selection of T cell receptor beta chains follows, all from one sample in a study of cytomegalovirus exposure and HLA in healthy donors. Generated by immunoSEQ multiplex PCR, the TCRdb table keeps only in-frame clones and is missing some. This table has 250,000 or so clones, roughly 87% appearing once. The sequenced sample was PBMCs. The receptors here all came from a man aged 18 to 30 in good health and CMV-seropositive. Both conserved end residues are part of each CDR3. D genes are given only for firm matches. Size is omitted from some rows. Given values are once, few, many or a class for expanded clones.

.	TRBD2	TRBV5-1	TRBJ2-1	TGCGCCAGCAGCCTGGGGACTAGCGGGAGGGGGAATGAGCAGTTCTTC	CASSLGTSGRGNEQFF
.	TRBD1	TRBV5-4	TRBJ1-1	TGTGCCAGCAGCTTCTCCGGGACAGGGTTAACTGAAGCTTTCTTT	CASSFSGTGLTEAFF
.	.	TRBV29-1	TRBJ1-2	TGCAGCGTCCAGACGGGTTCTAACTATGGCTACACCTTC	CSVQTGSNYGYTF
.	.	TRBV4-1	TRBJ2-7	TGCGCCAGCAGCCAAGACCAGGGGAGGTACGAGCAGTACTTC	CASSQDQGRYEQYF
once	TRBD1	TRBV27	TRBJ1-1	TGTGCCAGCAGTTTTAGGGCCCCACGGGACAGGGTGGAGACCAACACTGAAGCTTTCTTT	CASSFRAPRDRVETNTEAFF
.	.	TRBV4-2	TRBJ1-5	TGTGCCAGCAGCCAAGAGGCAGGGGAGAATCAGCCCCAGCATTTT	CASSQEAGENQPQHF
.	TRBD1	TRBV10-2	TRBJ2-1	TGCGCCAGCCAGAGGGACAGGGACTACAATGAGCAGTTCTTC	CASQRDRDYNEQFF
once	TRBD1	TRBV25-1	TRBJ2-7	TGTGCCAGCAGTGACAGGGGGCTTTTCTACGAGCAGTACTTC	CASSDRGLFYEQYF
once	TRBD1	TRBV7-8	TRBJ2-1	TGTGCCAGCAGCTTACTACAGGGGAGCTCCTACAATGAGCAGTTCTTC	CASSLLQGSSYNEQFF
.	.	TRBV4-3	TRBJ2-2	TGCGCCAGCAGCCAGGAAAACACCGGGGAGCTGTTTTTT	CASSQENTGELFF
.	TRBD2	TRBV15	TRBJ2-7	TGTGCCACCACCGGGGAGGGCTACGAGCAGTACTTC	CATTGEGYEQYF
few	TRBD1	TRBV6-5	TRBJ1-2	TGTGCCAGCAGTTCACAGGGGGCGTACTATGGCTACACCTTC	CASSSQGAYYGYTF
.	TRBD1	TRBV4-2	TRBJ2-3	TGTGCCAGCAGCCCTGCAGCCAGGGGGATGTTAGATACGCAGTATTTT	CASSPAARGMLDTQYF
.	.	TRBV30	TRBJ1-2	TGTGCCTGGAGGCCGACTGGGCCTAACTATGGCTACACCTTC	CAWRPTGPNYGYTF
.	.	TRBV7-9	TRBJ1-2	TGTGCCAGCAGCGTTGGCAGGGCGCCGGAGGATGGCTACACCTTC	CASSVGRAPEDGYTF
.	.	TRBV2	TRBJ2-5	TGTGCCAGCAGTGTAAGTCAAGAGACCCAGTACTTC	CASSVSQETQYF
.	TRBD1	TRBV2	TRBJ1-3	TGTGCCAGCGGGACAGCTGGAAACACCATATATTTT	CASGTAGNTIYF
.	.	TRBV7-9	TRBJ2-2	TGTGCCAGCAGCTTAGCCATGGGCGGGGAGCTGTTTTTT	CASSLAMGGELFF
.	.	TRBV29-1	TRBJ2-7	TGCAGCGTTGTAGTCCGGCTCTCCTACGAGCAGTACTTC	CSVVVRLSYEQYF
.	TRBD2	TRBV9	TRBJ2-3	TGTGCCAGCACCTCCCGTGGAGCGGGGACAGATACGCAGTATTTT	CASTSRGAGTDTQYF
.	TRBD2	TRBV30	TRBJ2-3	TGTGCCTGGAGTGAACTAGCGGCATACACAGATACGCAGTATTTT	CAWSELAAYTDTQYF
once	TRBD1	TRBV6-7	TRBJ2-2	TGTGCCAGCAGTTACGGACGACAGGGGGCGGACACCGGGGAGCTGTTTTTT	CASSYGRQGADTGELFF
.	.	TRBV6-5	TRBJ2-1	TGTGCCAGCAGGATCTCACGCGGGTACAATGAGCAGTTCTTC	CASRISRGYNEQFF
few	.	TRBV4-1	TRBJ1-4	TGCGCCAGCAGTGACAGGGAAAAACTGTTTTTT	CASSDREKLFF
.	TRBD2	TRBV7-9	TRBJ2-7	TGTGCCAGCAGCCCTAGCGGGAGGTCCTACGAGCAGTACTTC	CASSPSGRSYEQYF
.	TRBD1	TRBV5-1	TRBJ2-7	TGCGCCAGCAGCCGGCGACAGGGGGCCTACGAGCAGTACTTC	CASSRRQGAYEQYF
.	.	TRBV27	TRBJ2-2	TGTGCCAGCAGTTTATATGAGGCTGGGGAGCTGTTTTTT	CASSLYEAGELFF
.	.	TRBV27	TRBJ2-1	TGTGCCAGCAGTGAAAATTTTCGGGACGACTACAATGAGCAGTTCTTC	CASSENFRDDYNEQFF
.	TRBD1	TRBV5-4	TRBJ1-1	TGTGCCAGCAGACCAACCGCCGGGACAGGCGGCCCGAACACTGAAGCTTTCTTT	CASRPTAGTGGPNTEAFF
.	.	TRBV6-5	TRBJ1-2	TGTGCCAGCAGTTCGCCCTGGGGGTCCTATGGCTACACCTTC	CASSSPWGSYGYTF
.	.	TRBV27	TRBJ2-7	TGTGCCAGCAGGTTTTATGGAGGGGATGGAGAGCAGTACTTC	CASRFYGGDGEQYF
once	TRBD1	TRBV7-9	TRBJ2-7	TGTGCCAGCATGGACAGGGGAACCTACGAGCAGTACTTC	CASMDRGTYEQYF
.	.	TRBV29-1	TRBJ1-2	TGCAGCGTTTCGATACAGGAATCTAACTATGGCTACACCTTC	CSVSIQESNYGYTF
.	.	TRBV11-2	TRBJ2-7	TGTGCCAGCAGCCAGAGAAGGTTAAGCTCCTACGAGCAGTACTTC	CASSQRRLSSYEQYF
.	.	TRBV2	TRBJ1-5	TGTGCCAGCACCCCATTATCGCAGGGGCAGCCCCAGCATTTT	CASTPLSQGQPQHF
.	TRBD1	TRBV28	TRBJ1-4	TGTGCCACCAGGGAGGACAGGGGGTCGGAAAAACTGTTTTTT	CATREDRGSEKLFF
.	.	TRBV6-1	TRBJ2-7	TGTGCCAGCATCCTAGGGAGGGGGAGCTCCTACGAGCAGTACTTC	CASILGRGSSYEQYF
.	TRBD1	TRBV6-5	TRBJ2-1	TGTGCCAGCAGTAGGGACAGGTGGGTCCGGGAGCAGTTCTTC	CASSRDRWVREQFF
.	.	TRBV9	TRBJ2-3	TGTGCCAGCAGCTCCCGTTCGCTTAGCGGTAGCACAGATACGCAGTATTTT	CASSSRSLSGSTDTQYF